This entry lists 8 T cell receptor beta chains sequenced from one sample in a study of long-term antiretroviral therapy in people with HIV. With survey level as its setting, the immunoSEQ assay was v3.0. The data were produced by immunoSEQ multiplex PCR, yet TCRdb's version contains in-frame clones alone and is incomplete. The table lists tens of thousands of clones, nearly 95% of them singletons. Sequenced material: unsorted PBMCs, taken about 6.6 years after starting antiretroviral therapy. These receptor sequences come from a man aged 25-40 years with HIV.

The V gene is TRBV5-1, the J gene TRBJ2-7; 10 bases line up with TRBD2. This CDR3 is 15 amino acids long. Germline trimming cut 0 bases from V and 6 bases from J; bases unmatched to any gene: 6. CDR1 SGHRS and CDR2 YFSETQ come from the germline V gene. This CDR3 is CASSLASSGSGEQYF. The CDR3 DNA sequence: TGCGCCAGCAGCTTGGCGTCTAGCGGGAGTGGCGAGCAGTACTTC.

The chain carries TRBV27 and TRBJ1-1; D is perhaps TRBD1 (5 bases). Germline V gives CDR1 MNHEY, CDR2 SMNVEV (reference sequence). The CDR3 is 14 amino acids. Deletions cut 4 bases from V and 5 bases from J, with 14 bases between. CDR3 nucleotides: TGTGCCAGCAGTTCCACGGCCCAGGGAACTGAAGCTTTCTTT. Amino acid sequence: CASSSTAQGTEAFF.

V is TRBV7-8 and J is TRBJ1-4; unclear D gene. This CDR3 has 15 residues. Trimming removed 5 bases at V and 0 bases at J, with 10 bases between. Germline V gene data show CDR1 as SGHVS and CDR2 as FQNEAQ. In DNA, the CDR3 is TGTGCCAGCAGCCGTTGGAGTGCAACTAATGAAAAACTGTTTTTT. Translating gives CASSRWSATNEKLFF.

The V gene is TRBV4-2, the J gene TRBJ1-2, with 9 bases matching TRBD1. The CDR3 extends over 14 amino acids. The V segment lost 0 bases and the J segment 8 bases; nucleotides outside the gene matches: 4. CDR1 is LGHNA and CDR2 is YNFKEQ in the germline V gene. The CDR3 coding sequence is TGTGCCAGCAGCCAAGATGGGACAGGGTACGGCTACACCTTC. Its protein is CASSQDGTGYGYTF.

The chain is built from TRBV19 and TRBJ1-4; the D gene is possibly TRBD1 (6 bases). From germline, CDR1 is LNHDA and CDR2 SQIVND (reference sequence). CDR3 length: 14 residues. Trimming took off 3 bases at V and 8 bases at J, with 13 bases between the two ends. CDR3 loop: CASSIAGAEEKLFF. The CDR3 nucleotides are TGTGCCAGTAGTATCGCAGGGGCCGAAGAAAAACTGTTTTTT.

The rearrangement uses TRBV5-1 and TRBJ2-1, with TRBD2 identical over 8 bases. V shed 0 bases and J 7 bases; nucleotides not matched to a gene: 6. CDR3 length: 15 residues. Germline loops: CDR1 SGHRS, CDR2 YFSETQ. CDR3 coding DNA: TGCGCCAGCAGCTTGGACCCAGCGGGGGAAAATGAGCAGTTCTTC. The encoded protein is CASSLDPAGENEQFF.

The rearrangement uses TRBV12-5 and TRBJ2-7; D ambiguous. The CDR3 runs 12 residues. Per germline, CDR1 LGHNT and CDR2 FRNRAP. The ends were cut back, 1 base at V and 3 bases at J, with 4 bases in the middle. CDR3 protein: CASGLGNYEQYF. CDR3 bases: TGTGCTAGTGGTTTGGGCAACTACGAGCAGTACTTC.

CDR3 sequence (DNA): TGTGCCAGAAGCTTTTCGTCGGGCGACCTGGGGGTCTCCTACGAGCAGTACTTC. The encoded protein is CARSFSSGDLGVSYEQYF. The J gene is TRBJ2-7, the V gene TRBV5-3, with D perhaps matching TRBD1 or TRBD2 (5 bases each). TRBV5-3 is noted as an ORF with a role that remains uncertain. The CDR3 has 18 residues. Trimming removed 2 bases from V and 0 bases from J, with 21 bases in between.